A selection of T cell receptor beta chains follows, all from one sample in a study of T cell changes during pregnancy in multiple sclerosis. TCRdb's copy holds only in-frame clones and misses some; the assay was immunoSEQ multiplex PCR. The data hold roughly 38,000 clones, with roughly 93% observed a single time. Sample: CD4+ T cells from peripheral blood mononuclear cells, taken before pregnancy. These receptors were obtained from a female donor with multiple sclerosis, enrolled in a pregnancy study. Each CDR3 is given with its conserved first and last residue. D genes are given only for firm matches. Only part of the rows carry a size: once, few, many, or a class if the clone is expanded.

cdr3_nt: TGTGCCAGCAGCTTGGTACCAGAAGAGGGGCCCCAGCATTTT
cdr3_aa: CASSLVPEEGPQHF
d_call: .
clone_size: .
v_call: TRBV5-5
j_call: TRBJ1-5

cdr3_nt: TGTGCCAGCAGCGAACTAGCGGGAAGGCCAGATACGCAGTATTTT
cdr3_aa: CASSELAGRPDTQYF
d_call: TRBD2
clone_size: few
v_call: TRBV6-4
j_call: TRBJ2-3

cdr3_nt: TGTGCCAGCAGTGAAGGGACACCTGTCTATGGCTACACCTTC
cdr3_aa: CASSEGTPVYGYTF
d_call: .
clone_size: .
v_call: TRBV2
j_call: TRBJ1-2

cdr3_nt: TGTGCCAGCAGCGTAGCTAGCGGGGTGAGAGATACGCAGTATTTT
cdr3_aa: CASSVASGVRDTQYF
d_call: TRBD2
clone_size: .
v_call: TRBV9
j_call: TRBJ2-3

cdr3_nt: TGTGCCAGCAGCCAATCGAGACAGCCCCAGCATTTT
cdr3_aa: CASSQSRQPQHF
d_call: .
clone_size: .
v_call: TRBV16
j_call: TRBJ1-5

cdr3_nt: TGTGCCACCCGCGCCCGACTAGCAAACTACGAGCAGTACTTC
cdr3_aa: CATRARLANYEQYF
d_call: TRBD2
clone_size: once
v_call: TRBV6-1
j_call: TRBJ2-7

cdr3_nt: TGTGCCAGCAGCTTGACGTCCGGGACAGGGACCAAAAACATTCAGTACTTC
cdr3_aa: CASSLTSGTGTKNIQYF
d_call: TRBD1
clone_size: .
v_call: TRBV5-4
j_call: TRBJ2-4

cdr3_nt: TGTGCCAGCAGTAGCCCGGGACTAGCGGGGGAGAAGGATACGAAGTATTTT
cdr3_aa: CASSSPGLAGEKDTKYF
d_call: TRBD2
clone_size: .
v_call: TRBV2
j_call: TRBJ2-3

cdr3_nt: TGTGCCAGCAGTGAATGGGAGGGGGGATTCAGCGGGGAGCTGTTTTTT
cdr3_aa: CASSEWEGGFSGELFF
d_call: .
clone_size: .
v_call: TRBV25-1
j_call: TRBJ2-2

cdr3_nt: TGTGCCAGCAGCAAAGAGGGAGGGGTTAGCACTGAAGCTTTCTTT
cdr3_aa: CASSKEGGVSTEAFF
d_call: .
clone_size: few
v_call: TRBV21-1
j_call: TRBJ1-1

cdr3_nt: TGTGCCAGCTCCAAGGGGGGACTAGCGGGGTACGGGGAGCTGTTTTTT
cdr3_aa: CASSKGGLAGYGELFF
d_call: TRBD2
clone_size: .
v_call: TRBV2
j_call: TRBJ2-2

cdr3_nt: TGTGCCAGCAGCCTTGCGTACGAGCAGTACTTC
cdr3_aa: CASSLAYEQYF
d_call: .
clone_size: .
v_call: TRBV5-6
j_call: TRBJ2-7

cdr3_nt: TGTGCCAGCAGTAAGACCGGGACTAGCCGAAAGACCCAGTACTTC
cdr3_aa: CASSKTGTSRKTQYF
d_call: TRBD2
clone_size: .
v_call: TRBV27
j_call: TRBJ2-5

cdr3_nt: TGTGCCAGCAGTTCCGGGACTAGCGGGGACAATGAGCAGTTCTTC
cdr3_aa: CASSSGTSGDNEQFF
d_call: TRBD2
clone_size: .
v_call: TRBV27
j_call: TRBJ2-1

cdr3_nt: TGTGCCAGCAGTGATCTCCCCCCCAGCGGGATGTTGGGAGATACGCAGTATTTT
cdr3_aa: CASSDLPPSGMLGDTQYF
d_call: TRBD2
clone_size: .
v_call: TRBV6-1
j_call: TRBJ2-3

cdr3_nt: TGCAGCGTAGGATCTAACAGGGGCACTAGGGAGACCCAGTACTTC
cdr3_aa: CSVGSNRGTRETQYF
d_call: TRBD1
clone_size: .
v_call: TRBV29-1
j_call: TRBJ2-5

cdr3_nt: TGTGCCACTTGGGAGTCCGCCTATGGCTACACCTTC
cdr3_aa: CATWESAYGYTF
d_call: .
clone_size: .
v_call: TRBV28
j_call: TRBJ1-2

cdr3_nt: TGTGCCTGGAGTCGAAGGGCGACAGCTTATAGCAATCAGCCCCAGCATTTT
cdr3_aa: CAWSRRATAYSNQPQHF
d_call: .
clone_size: .
v_call: TRBV30
j_call: TRBJ1-5

cdr3_nt: TGTGCCAGCAGCGGCGGGCACGAGCAGTACTTC
cdr3_aa: CASSGGHEQYF
d_call: .
clone_size: .
v_call: TRBV7-2
j_call: TRBJ2-7

cdr3_nt: TGCGCCAGCAGCCAAGATCCAGGGGGATCTGGAAACACCATATATTTT
cdr3_aa: CASSQDPGGSGNTIYF
d_call: TRBD1
clone_size: .
v_call: TRBV4-1
j_call: TRBJ1-3

cdr3_nt: TGTGCCAGCTCAAAAGACAGGACCGGGGAGCTGTTTTTT
cdr3_aa: CASSKDRTGELFF
d_call: .
clone_size: .
v_call: TRBV18
j_call: TRBJ2-2

cdr3_nt: TGTGCCAGCACGGCGGGATTCGGATCCTACGAGCAGTACTTC
cdr3_aa: CASTAGFGSYEQYF
d_call: .
clone_size: .
v_call: TRBV6-1
j_call: TRBJ2-7

cdr3_nt: TGTGCCAGCCTGGGACAGGGGCTTGGCATTCAGTACTTC
cdr3_aa: CASLGQGLGIQYF
d_call: TRBD1
clone_size: .
v_call: TRBV19
j_call: TRBJ2-4

cdr3_nt: TGTGCCTGGCGCACACAGGGGAATTATGGCTACACCTTC
cdr3_aa: CAWRTQGNYGYTF
d_call: TRBD1
clone_size: .
v_call: TRBV30
j_call: TRBJ1-2

cdr3_nt: TGTGCCAGCTCACCACAACCACCGGGACTAGCGGGAGGATACGAGCAGTACTTC
cdr3_aa: CASSPQPPGLAGGYEQYF
d_call: TRBD2
clone_size: .
v_call: TRBV18
j_call: TRBJ2-7

cdr3_nt: TGTGCCAGCAGTGAATATAAGGGCCCCGGGAGTTCCGAGCAGTACTTC
cdr3_aa: CASSEYKGPGSSEQYF
d_call: .
clone_size: .
v_call: TRBV25-1
j_call: TRBJ2-7

cdr3_nt: TGTGCCAGTAGTCTTAGGACTAGAGTAAACATTCAGTACTTC
cdr3_aa: CASSLRTRVNIQYF
d_call: TRBD2
clone_size: .
v_call: TRBV19
j_call: TRBJ2-4

cdr3_nt: TGTGCCAGTAGTATAGAGGGACTAGCGTTACCAAGCTCCTACAATGAGCAGTTCTTC
cdr3_aa: CASSIEGLALPSSYNEQFF
d_call: TRBD2
clone_size: .
v_call: TRBV19
j_call: TRBJ2-1

cdr3_nt: TGCAGCGTTGAAGCTGCGGGGGGAGGCTACGAGCAGTACTTC
cdr3_aa: CSVEAAGGGYEQYF
d_call: TRBD2
clone_size: few
v_call: TRBV29-1
j_call: TRBJ2-7

cdr3_nt: TGTGCCAGCAGTGGTGACAGAGGCAATCAGCCCCAGCATTTT
cdr3_aa: CASSGDRGNQPQHF
d_call: .
clone_size: .
v_call: TRBV6-1
j_call: TRBJ1-5

cdr3_nt: TGTGCCAGCAGCCAAAGTAGAAATGGCTACACCTTC
cdr3_aa: CASSQSRNGYTF
d_call: .
clone_size: .
v_call: TRBV16
j_call: TRBJ1-2

cdr3_nt: TGCGCCAGCAGCTTTATAGCGGGAGGGGGAGATGAGCAGTTCTTC
cdr3_aa: CASSFIAGGGDEQFF
d_call: TRBD2
clone_size: .
v_call: TRBV5-1
j_call: TRBJ2-1

cdr3_nt: TGCGCCAGCAGCTTGGGTTCTAGCGGGATTATAGGTGAGCAGTTCTTC
cdr3_aa: CASSLGSSGIIGEQFF
d_call: TRBD2
clone_size: .
v_call: TRBV5-1
j_call: TRBJ2-1

cdr3_nt: TGTGCCTGGAGAGTGACAGGGTACACCGGGGAGCTGTTTTTT
cdr3_aa: CAWRVTGYTGELFF
d_call: TRBD1
clone_size: .
v_call: TRBV30
j_call: TRBJ2-2

cdr3_nt: TGTGCCAGCAGCTTTCCAAACACCGGGGAGCTGTTTTTT
cdr3_aa: CASSFPNTGELFF
d_call: .
clone_size: .
v_call: TRBV7-2
j_call: TRBJ2-2

cdr3_nt: TGTGCCAGCAGCCCGAGTGGCGGGGTTAATTCACCCCTCCACTTT
cdr3_aa: CASSPSGGVNSPLHF
d_call: .
clone_size: .
v_call: TRBV9
j_call: TRBJ1-6

cdr3_nt: TGTGCCAGCAGCGCGGACCCGGGACTAGCGACTCTCACCGGGGAGCTGTTTTTT
cdr3_aa: CASSADPGLATLTGELFF
d_call: TRBD2
clone_size: .
v_call: TRBV9
j_call: TRBJ2-2

cdr3_nt: TGTGCCAGTAGAAGCCAGGGGGCACGGGGGGCCAACGTCCTGACTTTC
cdr3_aa: CASRSQGARGANVLTF
d_call: TRBD1
clone_size: .
v_call: TRBV19
j_call: TRBJ2-6

cdr3_nt: TGTGCCAGCAAACTAGCGGGAGGGCCGGGCGAGCAGTACTTC
cdr3_aa: CASKLAGGPGEQYF
d_call: TRBD2
clone_size: .
v_call: TRBV28
j_call: TRBJ2-7

cdr3_nt: TGTGCCAGCTCGCCACCGGGACTTAACTCCTACAATGAGCAGTTCTTC
cdr3_aa: CASSPPGLNSYNEQFF
d_call: .
clone_size: .
v_call: TRBV18
j_call: TRBJ2-1

cdr3_nt: TGTGCCAGTAGCACCAGCGGAGGGGGCGGTGAAAAACTGTTTTTT
cdr3_aa: CASSTSGGGGEKLFF
d_call: TRBD1
clone_size: .
v_call: TRBV19
j_call: TRBJ1-4